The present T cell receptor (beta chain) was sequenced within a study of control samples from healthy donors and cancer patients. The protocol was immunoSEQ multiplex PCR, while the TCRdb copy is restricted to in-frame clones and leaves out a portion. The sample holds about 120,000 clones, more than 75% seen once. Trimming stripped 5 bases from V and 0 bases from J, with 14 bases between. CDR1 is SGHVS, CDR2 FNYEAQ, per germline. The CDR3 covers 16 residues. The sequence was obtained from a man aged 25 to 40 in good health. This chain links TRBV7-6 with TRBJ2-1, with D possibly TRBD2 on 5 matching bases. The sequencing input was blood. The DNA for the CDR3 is TGTGCCAGCAGCGCTCAGGACGGAGGCTCCTACAATGAGCAGTTCTTC. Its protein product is CASSAQDGGSYNEQFF.